These 9 T cell receptor beta chains were sequenced from one sample in a study of PD-1 blockade in classical Hodgkin lymphoma. Method: immunoSEQ multiplex PCR; TCRdb's copy keeps in-frame clones and lacks some. The sample yields some 52,000 clones, about nine tenths seen once. Time point indicated: cycle 4 day 1 (C4D1), after more than five weeks of nivolumab. There was relapse after autologous stem cell transplantation in every patient, and there was variation in brentuximab vedotin exposure. The sample in question was peripheral blood mononuclear cells (PBMCs), obtained before the fourth cycle of nivolumab. The source is a human donor with classical Hodgkin lymphoma.

The chain recombines TRBV19 with TRBJ2-7, with D unresolved. Between the trimmed V and J ends, which lost 10 bases and 0 bases, there was a span of 19 bases. The germline CDR1 and CDR2 sequences are LNHDA and SQIVND (reference sequence). This CDR3 comprises 15 residues. The CDR3 region has the DNA TGTGCCACTTCACCCGTCGGCGGAACCTCCTACGAGCAGTACTTC. The encoded protein is CATSPVGGTSYEQYF.

The chain uses TRBV10-3 and TRBJ2-3, with 7 nucleotides matching TRBD2. The CDR3 length is 15 residues. Germline V gene data show CDR1 as ENHRY and CDR2 as SYGVKD. J gave up 2 bases and V 8 bases, and 10 bases lay outside the gene matches. This chain's CDR3 is CAILRREGNTDTQYF. CDR3 coding DNA: TGTGCCATCCTACGGAGGGAGGGGAACACAGATACGCAGTATTTT.

CDR3 sequence (DNA): TGTGCCAGCAGTTTATATACAGGGTTCACCGGGGAGCTGTTTTTT. It codes for CASSLYTGFTGELFF. The chain has TRBV27 and TRBJ2-2; D possibly corresponds to TRBD1 (6 bases). The CDR3 totals 15 residues. Germline V gene sequence: CDR1 MNHEY, CDR2 SMNVEV (reference sequence). Trimming took 1 base from V and 4 from J, leaving 10 bases between them.

This sequence joins TRBV29-1 and TRBJ2-2, with TRBD2 identical over 9 bases. This CDR3 has 16 amino acids. V dropped 3 bases and J dropped 1; count of bases not matched to a gene: 6. CDR1 and CDR2 (germline): SQVTM, ANQGSEA. This CDR3 reads CSVEASGDMNTGELFF. The DNA of the CDR3 is TGCAGCGTTGAGGCTAGCGGGGACATGAACACCGGGGAGCTGTTTTTT.

CDR3 in amino acids: CASSSSQLAQYF. The CDR3 nucleotides read TGTGCCAGCAGCTCATCCCAGTTGGCCCAGTACTTC. The rearrangement links TRBV7-8 to TRBJ2-5; D gene uncertain. Trimming left V 4 bases short and J 9 bases short, with 12 bases between. Germline V CDR1 and CDR2: SGHVS, FQNEAQ. This CDR3 has 12 residues.

This clone was counted once. The chain recombines TRBV19 with TRBJ2-5; D is uncertain. Germline CDR1 and CDR2: LNHDA and SQIVND (reference sequence). The CDR3 covers 15 residues. The V gene lost 2 bases and the J gene lost 5 bases, with 15 bases spanning the gap. Here the CDR3 reads CASSISLLQGETQYF. The CDR3 DNA reads TGTGCCAGTAGTATAAGCCTTCTCCAAGGGGAGACCCAGTACTTC.

This chain links TRBV6-5 with TRBJ1-5; D not resolved. The CDR3 is 13 amino acids. The germline V and J ends were trimmed by 2 bases and 2 bases, with 4 bases remaining between them. CDR1 is MNHEY, CDR2 SVGAGI, per germline. Here the CDR3 DNA reads TGTGCCAGCAGTTACAAGGGCAATCAGCCCCAGCATTTT. This gives the protein CASSYKGNQPQHF.

The chain employs TRBV7-9 and TRBJ2-3; TRBD2 matches 10 bases. The CDR3 is 15 amino acids. CDR1 is SEHNR, CDR2 FQNEAQ, per germline (reference sequence). V dropped 5 bases and J dropped 4; count of bases not matched to a gene: 6. CDR3 DNA: TGTGCCAGCAGCCTCCTAGCGGGAGTAGCAGATACGCAGTATTTT. Translated: CASSLLAGVADTQYF.

The V and J genes are TRBV9 and TRBJ1-6; tentatively, D is TRBD1 (5 bases). Per germline, CDR1 SGDLS and CDR2 YYNGEE. Trimming cost V 0 bases and J 9 bases, with 13 bases left between them. The CDR3 spans 15 residues. CDR3 region: CASSVGGRGFSPLHF. DNA of the CDR3: TGTGCCAGCAGCGTAGGAGGGCGGGGGTTTTCACCCCTCCACTTT.